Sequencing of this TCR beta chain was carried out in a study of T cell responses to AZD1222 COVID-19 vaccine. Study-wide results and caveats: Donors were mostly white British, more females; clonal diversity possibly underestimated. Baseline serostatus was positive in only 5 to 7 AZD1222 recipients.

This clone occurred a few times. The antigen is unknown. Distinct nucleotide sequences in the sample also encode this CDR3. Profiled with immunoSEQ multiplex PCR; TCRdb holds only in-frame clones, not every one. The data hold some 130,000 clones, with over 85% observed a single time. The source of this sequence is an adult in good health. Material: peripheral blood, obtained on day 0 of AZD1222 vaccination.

The CDR3 bases are TGCGCCACTGGAGAGCCCGGGACAAAGAGCTCTGGGGCCAACGTCCTGACTTTC. This gives the protein CATGEPGTKSSGANVLTF. This chain links TRBV10-2 with TRBJ2-6, with a tentative D call TRBD1 (6 bases). The V end was cut by 10 bases, the J end by 0 bases, with 22 bases between. This CDR3 is built from 18 residues. CDR1 and CDR2 (germline): WSHSY, SAAADI.